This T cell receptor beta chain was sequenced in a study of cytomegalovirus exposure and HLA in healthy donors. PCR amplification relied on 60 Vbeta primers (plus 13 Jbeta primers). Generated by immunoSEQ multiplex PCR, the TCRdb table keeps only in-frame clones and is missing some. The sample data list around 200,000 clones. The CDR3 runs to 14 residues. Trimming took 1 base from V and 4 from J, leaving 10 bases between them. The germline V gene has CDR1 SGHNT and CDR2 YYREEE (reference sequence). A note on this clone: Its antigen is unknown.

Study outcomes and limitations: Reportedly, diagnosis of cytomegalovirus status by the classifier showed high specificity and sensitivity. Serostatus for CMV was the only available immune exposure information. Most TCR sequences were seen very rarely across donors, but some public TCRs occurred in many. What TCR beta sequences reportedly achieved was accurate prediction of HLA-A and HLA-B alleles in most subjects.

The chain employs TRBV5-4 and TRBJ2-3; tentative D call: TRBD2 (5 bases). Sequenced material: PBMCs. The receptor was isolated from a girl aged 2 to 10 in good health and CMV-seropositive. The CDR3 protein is CASSLTSGADTQYF. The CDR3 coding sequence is TGTGCCAGCAGCTTGACTAGTGGGGCAGATACGCAGTATTTT.